This TCR beta chain is from a study of T cell responses to AZD1222 COVID-19 vaccine. Whole-study results and caveats: White British ancestry dominated among donors, who included more females, and clonal diversity was possibly underestimated. At baseline, seropositivity was found in only 5 to 7 AZD1222 recipients.

The protocol was immunoSEQ multiplex PCR, while the TCRdb copy is restricted to in-frame clones and leaves out a portion. Of about 140,000 clones in the sample, approximately 90% were seen once. About this clone itself: The target antigen is unknown. One end of the junction varies from germline; a read error may be responsible.

CDR1 and CDR2 from the germline V gene are MGHDK and SYGVNS. The CDR3 is made up of 12 amino acids. Second-dose groups at about 4 or about 12 weeks were pooled. This chain links TRBV25-1 with TRBJ1-2; 7 bases match TRBD1. Sequenced material: peripheral blood, taken 28 days after the second AZD1222 dose. The receptor's source is an adult who received the AZD1222 COVID-19 vaccine. CDR3 sequence: CASSDRAYGYTF. The CDR3, as DNA: TGTGCCAGTAGTGACAGGGCTTATGGCTACACCTTC.